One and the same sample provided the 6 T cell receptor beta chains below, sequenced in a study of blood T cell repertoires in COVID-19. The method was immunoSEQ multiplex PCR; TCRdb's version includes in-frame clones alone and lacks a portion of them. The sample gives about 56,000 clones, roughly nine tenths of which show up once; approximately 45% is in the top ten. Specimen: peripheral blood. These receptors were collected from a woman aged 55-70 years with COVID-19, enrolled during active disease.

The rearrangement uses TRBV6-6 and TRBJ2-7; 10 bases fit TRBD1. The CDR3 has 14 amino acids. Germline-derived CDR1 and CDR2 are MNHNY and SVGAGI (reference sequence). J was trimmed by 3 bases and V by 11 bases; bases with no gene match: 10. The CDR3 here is CASTRGQGNYEQYF. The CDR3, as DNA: TGTGCCTCCACCCGGGGACAGGGGAACTACGAGCAGTACTTC.

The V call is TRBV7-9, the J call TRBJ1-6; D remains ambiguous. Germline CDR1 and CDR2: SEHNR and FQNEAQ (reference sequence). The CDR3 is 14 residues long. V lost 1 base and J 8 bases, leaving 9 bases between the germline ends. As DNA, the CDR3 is TGTGCCAGCAGCTTAGAACAGTTTTATTCACCCCTCCACTTT. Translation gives CASSLEQFYSPLHF.

This CDR3 is CASSLSPAGLRGYTF. CDR3 bases: TGTGCCAGCAGTTTATCTCCCGCGGGGCTAAGAGGCTACACCTTC. The J gene is TRBJ1-2, the V gene TRBV27, with D perhaps matching TRBD1 (5 bases). This CDR3 has 15 residues. Between the trimmed V and J ends, which lost 0 bases and 8 bases, there was a span of 16 bases. Germline CDR1 MNHEY, CDR2 SMNVEV (reference sequence).

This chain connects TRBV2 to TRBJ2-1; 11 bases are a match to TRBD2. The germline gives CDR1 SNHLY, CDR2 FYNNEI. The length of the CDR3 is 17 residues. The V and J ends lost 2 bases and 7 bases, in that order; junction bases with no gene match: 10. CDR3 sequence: CASSEFALAGGWNEQFF. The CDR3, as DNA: TGTGCCAGCAGTGAATTTGCTTTAGCGGGAGGGTGGAATGAGCAGTTCTTC.

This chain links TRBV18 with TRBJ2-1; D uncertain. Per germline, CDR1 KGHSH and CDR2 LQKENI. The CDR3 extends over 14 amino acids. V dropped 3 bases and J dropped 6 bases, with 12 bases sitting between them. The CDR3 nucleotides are TGTGCCAGCTCACCTCCGAGCTTATCCAATGAGCAGTTCTTC. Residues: CASSPPSLSNEQFF.

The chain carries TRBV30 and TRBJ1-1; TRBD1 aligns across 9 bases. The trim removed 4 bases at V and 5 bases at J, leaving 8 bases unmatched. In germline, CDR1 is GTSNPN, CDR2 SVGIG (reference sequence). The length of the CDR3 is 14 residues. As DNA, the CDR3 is TGTGCCTGGAATCCCGACAGGGGGGGGACTGAAGCTTTCTTT. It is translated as CAWNPDRGGTEAFF. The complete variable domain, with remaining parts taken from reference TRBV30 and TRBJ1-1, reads SQTIHQWPATLVQPVGSPLSLECTVEGTSNPNLYWYRQAAGRGLQLLFYSVGIGQISSEVPQNLSASRPQDRQFILSSKKLLLSDSGFYLCAWNPDRGGTEAFFGQGTRLTVV.